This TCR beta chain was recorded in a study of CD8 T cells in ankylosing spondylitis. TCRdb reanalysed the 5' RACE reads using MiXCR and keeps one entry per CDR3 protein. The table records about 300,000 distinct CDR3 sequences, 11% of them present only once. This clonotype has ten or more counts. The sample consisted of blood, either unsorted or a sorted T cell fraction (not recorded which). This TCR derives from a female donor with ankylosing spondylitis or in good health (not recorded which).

Here the CDR3 reads CASSLVRLAGGRWNEQFF. In nucleotides, the CDR3 is TGTGCCAGCAGCTTAGTCCGGCTGGCGGGGGGGCGGTGGAATGAGCAGTTCTTC. The genes are TRBV7-2 and TRBJ2-1; 9 bases agree with TRBD2. The CDR3 is made up of 18 amino acids. J gave up 7 bases and V 1 base, and 14 bases lay outside the gene matches. Germline CDR1 SGHTA, CDR2 FQGNSA. Full variable domain (outside the CDR3, taken from reference TRBV7-2 and TRBJ2-1): GAGVSQSPSNKVTEKGKDVELRCDPISGHTALYWYRQSLGQGLEFLIYFQGNSAPDKSGLPSDRFSAERTGGSVSTLTIQRTQQEDSAVYLCASSLVRLAGGRWNEQFFGPGTRLTVL.